A single sample is the source of the 29 T cell receptor beta chains below, sequenced in a study of CXCR3-negative and CXCR3-positive naive CD8 T cells (dated by TCRdb to about 2019). Sequenced on a NextSeq 550. The Human TCR Profiling Kit (MiLaboratory) was used to prepare UMI-labeled 5' RACE TRB cDNA libraries. Based on TCRdb reprocessing of the reads, there is one entry per CDR3 protein sequence, and DNA is missing. For this sample, the table gives approximately 60,000 distinct CDR3 sequences. The ten biggest clones cover around 22% of the sample. The sequencing input was memory CD8+ T cells from blood. The sample's cell subset or site label, decoded: conventional CD8+ memory T cells (TMEM), sorted as controls. Receptor source: a human donor in good health. Some clones in this sample may be carry-over from other donors' samples.

The chain employs TRBV14 and TRBJ2-3; absent DNA, TCRdb's TRBD2 call cannot be checked. Germline V lookup: CDR1 SGHDN, CDR2 FVKESK. CDR3 length: 17 residues. The CDR3 region is CASSQELTSGETDTQYF.

This chain links TRBV25-1 with TRBJ1-5; with no DNA, the TCRdb D assignment of TRBD1 cannot be verified. CDR3 length: 14 amino acids. The V gene's germline CDR1 is MGHDK and CDR2 SYGVNS. The chain's CDR3 is CASRDRGRGQPQHF. The full variable domain, rest sourced from reference TRBV25-1 and TRBJ1-5, is EADIYQTPRYLVIGTGKKITLECSQTMGHDKMYWYQQDPGMELHLIHYSYGVNSTEKGDLSSESTVSRIRTEHFPLTLESARPSHTSQYLCASRDRGRGQPQHFGDGTRLSIL.

V usage is TRBV12-3 or TRBV12-4 and J usage is TRBJ1-2. CDR3 size: 11 residues. The CDR3 protein is CASSLEDGYTF.

The chain is built from TRBV20-1 and TRBJ2-7; TCRdb outputs TRBD1, but without DNA this stays unchecked. Germline loops: CDR1 DFQATT, CDR2 SNEGSKA (reference sequence). The CDR3 spans 13 residues. The CDR3: CSARDRHTYEQYF.

The rearrangement uses TRBV11-2 and TRBJ2-1; TCRdb's assignment of TRBD1 cannot be checked, as there is no DNA. The germline CDR1 and CDR2 sequences are SGHAT and FQNNGV. The CDR3 sequence is 12 residues long. CDR3 sequence reads: CASSFGGNEQFF.

The gene calls are TRBV20-1 and TRBJ2-1; TCRdb gives TRBD2 as the D gene, but with no DNA this cannot be confirmed. The germline gives CDR1 DFQATT, CDR2 SNEGSKA (reference sequence). The CDR3 covers 13 residues. CDR3: CSARGPSRGEQFF.

J is TRBJ1-1 and V is TRBV12-3 or TRBV12-4. The CDR3 covers 12 residues. The CDR3 loop reads CASSLIGTEAFF.

This sequence joins TRBV12-3 or TRBV12-4 and TRBJ2-7; TCRdb selects TRBD2, and the lack of DNA leaves this call unchecked. This CDR3 region has 17 residues. CDR3 sequence reads: CASSSTLDSGEGYEQYF.

The chain links TRBV9 to TRBJ1-3; TCRdb's D gene call, TRBD1, goes unchecked for lack of DNA. Germline V CDR1 and CDR2: SGDLS, YYNGEE. The CDR3 runs to 18 residues. This chain's CDR3 is CASSVRSWTGSSGNTIYF.

The gene calls are TRBV20-1 and TRBJ1-1; the TCRdb call, TRBD1, lacks DNA for checking. The V gene's germline CDR1 is DFQATT and CDR2 SNEGSKA (reference sequence). The CDR3 covers 14 residues. The CDR3 is CSAQQGLLSTEAFF.

J is TRBJ2-7 and V is TRBV29-1; TCRdb returns TRBD2, unconfirmable since there is no DNA. From germline, CDR1 is SQVTM and CDR2 ANQGSEA. This CDR3 has 15 amino acids. Here the CDR3 reads CSGVLAGAPSGEQYF.

The rearrangement uses TRBV20-1 and TRBJ2-1; TCRdb returns TRBD1, unconfirmable since there is no DNA. Germline CDR1 DFQATT, CDR2 SNEGSKA (reference sequence). This CDR3 has 14 residues. Here the CDR3 reads CSATSGVAYNEQFF.

This chain joins TRBV15 and TRBJ2-1; the D call from TCRdb, TRBD2, cannot be confirmed without DNA. The CDR3 is made up of 16 amino acids. Germline CDR1 and CDR2: LNHNV and YYDKDF (reference sequence). CDR3 amino acids: CATSRDMEGPYNEQFF.

The rearrangement links TRBV5-1 to TRBJ2-7; TCRdb calls TRBD1, which cannot be checked without DNA. Germline V lookup: CDR1 SGHRS, CDR2 YFSETQ. The CDR3 extends over 16 amino acids. The CDR3 here is CASSFSPGQGFYEQYF.

V usage is TRBV29-1 and J usage is TRBJ2-2. Germline CDR1 SQVTM, CDR2 ANQGSEA. The length of the CDR3 is 13 residues. The CDR3 reads CSVEAENTGELFF.

The CDR3 loop reads CSVFASGAYEQYF. The rearrangement joins TRBV29-1 to TRBJ2-7; TCRdb's D gene call, TRBD2, goes unchecked for lack of DNA. The CDR3 has 13 amino acids. Germline assignment: CDR1 SQVTM and CDR2 ANQGSEA.

The chain joins TRBV10-3 to TRBJ2-1. CDR1 and CDR2 from the germline V gene are ENHRY and SYGVKD. The CDR3 contains 14 residues. The CDR3 loop is CAISNRSSYNEQFF.

The chain combines TRBV29-1 with TRBJ2-7; TCRdb picks TRBD1, but there is no DNA to check that call. The germline CDR1 and CDR2 sequences are SQVTM and ANQGSEA. This CDR3 region has 13 residues. The CDR3 sequence: CSARGGGTYEQYF.

The J gene is TRBJ1-4, the V gene TRBV29-1. The V gene's germline CDR1 is SQVTM and CDR2 ANQGSEA. The CDR3 consists of 12 residues. The CDR3 sequence is CSVRGGNEKLFF.

V gene TRBV27 combines with J gene TRBJ2-1; TCRdb picks TRBD2, but there is no DNA to check that call. The CDR3 covers 16 residues. Germline CDR1 and CDR2: MNHEY and SMNVEV (reference sequence). CDR3 sequence: CASGGLGEGQKNEQFF.

This rearrangement joins TRBV7-9 to TRBJ2-3; there is no DNA to check the TCRdb D call of TRBD1. Germline CDR1 is SEHNR and CDR2 is FQNEAQ (reference sequence). This CDR3 spans 16 amino acids. This CDR3 reads CASSTSPGSSTDTQYF.

The chain couples TRBV29-1 to TRBJ1-1; TCRdb proposes TRBD1, but this gene call is untestable without DNA. The CDR3 consists of 12 residues. Germline CDR1 and CDR2: SQVTM and ANQGSEA. The CDR3 protein is CSVEDYREEAFF.

The V call is TRBV18, the J call TRBJ1-5; TCRdb proposes TRBD1, but this gene call is untestable without DNA. CDR3 length: 16 residues. Germline CDR1 KGHSH, CDR2 LQKENI. CDR3 loop: CASSRLGDYSNQPQHF.

The rearrangement joins TRBV4-1 to TRBJ2-1; the TCRdb call, TRBD2, lacks DNA for checking. Germline CDR1 is MGHRA and CDR2 is YSYEKL. The CDR3 runs to 14 residues. The CDR3 reads CPSSQALRVLAQFF.

The chain carries TRBV12-3 or TRBV12-4 and TRBJ2-7; as DNA is missing, the TRBD1 call by TCRdb cannot be tested. The CDR3 runs 13 residues. CDR3 amino acids: CASTSVGRGEQYF.

The chain links TRBV20-1 to TRBJ2-2; without DNA, the TCRdb call of TRBD2 cannot be checked. The CDR3 extends over 14 amino acids. CDR1 and CDR2 (germline): DFQATT, SNEGSKA (reference sequence). The chain's CDR3 is CSARGSSEAGELFF.

The CDR3 loop is CASRGLAGGSPYNEQFF. The rearrangement links TRBV7-6 to TRBJ2-1; TCRdb proposes TRBD2, but this gene call is untestable without DNA. The germline gives CDR1 SGHVS, CDR2 FNYEAQ. CDR3 length: 17 residues.

The genes are TRBV6-2 or TRBV6-3 and TRBJ1-1. Germline assignment: CDR1 MNHEY and CDR2 SVGEGT. CDR3 length equals 12 residues. The CDR3 loop is CASSYSGVEAFF.

The rearrangement links TRBV20-1 to TRBJ1-5. The V gene's germline CDR1 is DFQATT and CDR2 SNEGSKA (reference sequence). There are 13 residues in the CDR3. The CDR3 sequence: CSSRLGGNQPQHF.